This T cell receptor (beta chain) was sequenced in a study of vaccination and CD4 T cells after COVID-19. This clonotype was seen a handful of times. Its antigen is unidentified. Deletions cut 0 bases from V and 3 bases from J, with 3 bases between. Germline V gives CDR1 SGHAT, CDR2 FQNNGV. This CDR3 spans 13 amino acids. The treatment was: approximately 10-day PBMC culture with coronavirus spike peptide pools or control peptides (ViraFEST assay). An Oncomine TCR Beta short-read assay was used to sequence the DNA from cultured CD4+ T cells. TCRdb called the PCR reads again in MiXCR, with one record for every CDR3 protein. This table holds 19,000 or so distinct CDR3 sequences, about 40% found once.

Sequencing was carried out using CD4+ T cells from blood, cultured in vitro. This clonotype was obtained from a human donor who had recovered from COVID-19. This chain connects TRBV11-2 to TRBJ1-5; D is ambiguous. The CDR3 DNA reads as TGTGCCAGCAGCTTAGATCACAATCAGCCCCAGCATTTT. Translating it yields CASSLDHNQPQHF. Together with reference TRBV11-2 and TRBJ1-5, the CDR3 gives the full variable domain: EAGVAQSPRYKIIEKRQSVAFWCNPISGHATLYWYQQILGQGPKLLIQFQNNGVVDDSQLPKDRFSAERLKGVDSTLKIQPAKLEDSAVYLCASSLDHNQPQHFGDGTRLSIL.